This T cell receptor (beta chain) was recorded in a study of blood T cells in healthy people across ages (dated by TCRdb to between 2014 and 2017). For context, the study as a whole: In model experiments, template switching captured about one uniquely barcoded TCR beta cDNA molecule for every two T cells. To track age-related changes in TCR beta repertoire diversity, the study relied on deep sequencing normalized with unique cDNA molecular identifiers. The donors were split into four age groups: young (average around 16 years), middle-aged (around 40), aged (more than 60) and long-lived (approximately 80). To avoid experimental bias, donors of different ages were distributed randomly across sequencing lanes. Using the same blood draw, the study looked at two additional independent replicas of 1 million unique cDNA reads for two donors, one aged 18 to 30 and the other aged 80 or older.

Inclusive of the bounding cysteine and phenylalanine, the CDR3 is 19 residues long. Here the CDR3 DNA is all that survives: 57 bases in frame from base 1. From a lookup of the germline V gene, CDR1 and CDR2 are SGHAT and FQNNGV. The junction shows trimming of 0 bases on V and 2 bases on J, plus 19 bases between the germline ends. Broader findings and caveats from the paper: Estimates of total diversity based on one million sequenced T cells were considered lower bounds and underestimates. Compared with the aged group, the long-lived group had more naive CD4+ T cells, fewer expanded clones and increased TCR diversity, suggesting age selection. Conclusive comparison of naive and antigen-experienced compartments was prevented by the profiling of bulk unsorted PBMCs. A strong correlation was found between observed TCR beta diversity and the percentage of naive T cells measured by flow cytometry. Observed TCR beta diversity per million T cells fell roughly linearly with age, and a significant reduction was already apparent by age around 40. Donor CMV infection status was unknown, potentially confounding age-related changes in expanded clonotypes.

This clonotype was counted a few times. Its antigen target is currently unknown. No base quality information exists; no much larger clone differs at one position. Libraries were made using 5' RACE. Instrument on record: Illumina HiSeq 2500. A second PCR of roughly 6 to 11 cycles was run with a J-beta primer mix and a sample-barcoded 5' primer. A unique molecular identifier was introduced onto each TCR beta cDNA molecule by a template-switch 5' adaptor carrying 12 random nucleotides. Each sample yielded at least 2.5 million CDR3-containing paired-end reads. All of the RNA was converted into first-strand cDNA using the Mint cDNA synthesis kit, with a TRBC-specific oligonucleotide serving as the primer. Following uracil-DNA glycosylase treatment, all cDNA underwent a first 18-cycle PCR with the universal primers M1SS and BC2_uni_R. Regarding the original processing steps: Each sample was normalized by randomly selecting 1 million high-quality reads, each carrying a distinct molecular identifier. Instead of being binned into consensus sequences, reads that shared molecular identifiers were thrown out. CDR3 identification, clonotype clustering and error correction used MiTCR with a Q25 quality threshold and the strictest error-elimination algorithm. A nonparametric unseen species model using Euler transformation provided a lower-bound estimate of total TCR beta diversity. Using fastp at Q25 and MiXCR, TCRdb reprocessed the public reads and kept productive beta chains. Every distinct CDR3 protein forms one entry, paired with its most common genes and DNA. V and J calls and clone size were set by TCRdb, not the authors. The sample yields hundreds of thousands of distinct CDR3 sequences; around 21% were counted once. The biggest ten clones account for roughly 3.6% of the sample.

The roughly 37 donors, aged roughly 6 to 95 years, were systemically healthy Caucasian individuals from Russia. Each donor gave approximately 9.3 milliliters of peripheral blood, collected into EDTA-treated Vacutainer tubes. Ficoll-Paque density-gradient centrifugation was used to isolate PBMCs, with at least 6.5 million per sample. Trizol reagent was used to extract total RNA from PBMCs, with at least 6 micrograms per sample. For every donor, flow cytometry on a PBMC aliquot measured the percentage of naive CD45RAhigh/CD27high T cells. The rearranged segments are TRBV11-2 and TRBJ1-4, with TRBD1 as a weak D call on 6 bases. The clonotype originates from a man in his 70s in good health. Sequencing was carried out using blood. The sequenced DNA is TGTGCCAGCAGCTTAGATCCGACGCCGCCGGGGGCGACTAATGAAAAACTGTTTTTT. The translation is CASSLDPTPPGATNEKLFF.